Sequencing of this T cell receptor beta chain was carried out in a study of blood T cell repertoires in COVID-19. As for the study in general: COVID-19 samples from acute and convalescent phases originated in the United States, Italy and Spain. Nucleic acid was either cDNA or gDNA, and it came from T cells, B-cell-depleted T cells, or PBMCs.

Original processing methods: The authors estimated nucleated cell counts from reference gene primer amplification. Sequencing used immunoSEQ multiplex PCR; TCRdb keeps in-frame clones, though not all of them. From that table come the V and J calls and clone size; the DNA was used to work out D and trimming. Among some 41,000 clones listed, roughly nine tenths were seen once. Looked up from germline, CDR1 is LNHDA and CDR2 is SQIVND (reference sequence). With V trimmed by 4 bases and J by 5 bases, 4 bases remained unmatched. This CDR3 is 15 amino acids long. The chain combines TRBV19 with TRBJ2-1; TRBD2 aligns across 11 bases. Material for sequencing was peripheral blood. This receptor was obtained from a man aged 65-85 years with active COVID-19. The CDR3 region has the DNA TGTGCCAGTAGTACACTAGCGGGGGAGAACAATGAGCAGTTCTTC. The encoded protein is CASSTLAGENNEQFF.